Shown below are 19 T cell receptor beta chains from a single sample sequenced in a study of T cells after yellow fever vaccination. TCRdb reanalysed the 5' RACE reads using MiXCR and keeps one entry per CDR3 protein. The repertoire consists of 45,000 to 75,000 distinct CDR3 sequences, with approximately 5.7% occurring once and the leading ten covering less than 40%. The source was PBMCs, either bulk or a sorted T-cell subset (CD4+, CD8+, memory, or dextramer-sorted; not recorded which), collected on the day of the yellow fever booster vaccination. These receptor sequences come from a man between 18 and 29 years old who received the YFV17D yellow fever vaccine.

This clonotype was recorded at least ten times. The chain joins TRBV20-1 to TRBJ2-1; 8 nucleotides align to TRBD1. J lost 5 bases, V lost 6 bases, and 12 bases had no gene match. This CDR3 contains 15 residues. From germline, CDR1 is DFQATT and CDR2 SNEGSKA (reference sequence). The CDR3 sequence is CSAYPDRAIDNEQFF. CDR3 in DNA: TGCAGTGCCTACCCGGACAGGGCCATCGACAATGAGCAGTTCTTC.

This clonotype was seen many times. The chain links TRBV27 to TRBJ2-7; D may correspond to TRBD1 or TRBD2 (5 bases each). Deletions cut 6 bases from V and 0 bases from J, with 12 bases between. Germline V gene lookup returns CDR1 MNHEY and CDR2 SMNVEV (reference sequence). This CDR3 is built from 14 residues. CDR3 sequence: CASRPGRGSYEQYF. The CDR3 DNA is TGTGCCAGCAGACCGGGACGGGGCTCCTACGAGCAGTACTTC.

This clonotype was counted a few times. The CDR3, as DNA: TGTGCCAGCAGTCAAGGGTATAGCAATCAGCCCCAGCATTTT. Protein: CASSQGYSNQPQHF. V is TRBV28 and J is TRBJ1-5, with unresolved D. The length of the CDR3 is 14 residues. The V gene's germline CDR1 is MDHEN and CDR2 SYDVKM. V lost 5 bases, J lost 0 bases, and 8 bases lay in between.

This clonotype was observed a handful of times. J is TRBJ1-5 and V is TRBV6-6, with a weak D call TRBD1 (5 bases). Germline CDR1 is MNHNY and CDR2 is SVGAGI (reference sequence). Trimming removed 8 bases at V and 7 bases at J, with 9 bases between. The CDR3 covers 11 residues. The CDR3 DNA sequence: TGTGCCAGCCGTCGGGGGCAGCCCCAGCATTTT. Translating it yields CASRRGQPQHF.

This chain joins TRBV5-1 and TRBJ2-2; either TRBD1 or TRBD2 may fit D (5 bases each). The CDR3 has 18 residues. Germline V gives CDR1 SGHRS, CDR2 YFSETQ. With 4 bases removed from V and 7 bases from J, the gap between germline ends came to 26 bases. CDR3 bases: TGCGCCAGCAGCGTGGATGGGGGTTTATTGTGGATCAACGGGGAGCTGTTTTTT. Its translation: CASSVDGGLLWINGELFF.

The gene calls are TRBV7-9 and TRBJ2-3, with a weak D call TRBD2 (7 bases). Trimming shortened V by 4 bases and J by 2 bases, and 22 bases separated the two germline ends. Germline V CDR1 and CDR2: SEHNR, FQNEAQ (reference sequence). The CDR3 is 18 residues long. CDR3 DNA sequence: TGTGCCAGCAGCTGGCCCAAGGGGAAACGGGGGGCCACAGATACGCAGTATTTT. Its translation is CASSWPKGKRGATDTQYF.

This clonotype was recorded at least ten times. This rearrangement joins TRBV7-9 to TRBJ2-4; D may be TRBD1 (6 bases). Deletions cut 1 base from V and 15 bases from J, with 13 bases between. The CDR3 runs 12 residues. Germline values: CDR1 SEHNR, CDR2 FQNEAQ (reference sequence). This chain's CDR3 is CASSLEGVRTYF. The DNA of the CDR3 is TGTGCCAGCAGCTTAGAGGGGGTCAGAACGTACTTC.

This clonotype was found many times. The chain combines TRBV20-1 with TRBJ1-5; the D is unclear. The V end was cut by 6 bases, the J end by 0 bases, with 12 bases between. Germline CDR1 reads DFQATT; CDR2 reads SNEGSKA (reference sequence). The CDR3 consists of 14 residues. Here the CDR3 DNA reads TGCAGTGCGGATAGAGTTAGTAGCAATCAGCCCCAGCATTTT. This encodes CSADRVSSNQPQHF.

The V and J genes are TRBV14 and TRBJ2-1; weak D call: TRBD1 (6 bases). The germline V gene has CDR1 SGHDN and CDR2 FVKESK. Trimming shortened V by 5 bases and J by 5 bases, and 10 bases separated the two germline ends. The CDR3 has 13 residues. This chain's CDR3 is CASSNREDNEQFF. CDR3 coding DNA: TGTGCCAGCAGCAACAGGGAAGACAATGAGCAGTTCTTC. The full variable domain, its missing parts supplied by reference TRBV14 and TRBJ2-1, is EAGVTQFPSHSVIEKGQTVTLRCDPISGHDNLYWYRRVMGKEIKFLLHFVKESKQDESGMPNNRFLAERTGGTYSTLKVQPAELEDSGVYFCASSNREDNEQFFGPGTRLTVL.

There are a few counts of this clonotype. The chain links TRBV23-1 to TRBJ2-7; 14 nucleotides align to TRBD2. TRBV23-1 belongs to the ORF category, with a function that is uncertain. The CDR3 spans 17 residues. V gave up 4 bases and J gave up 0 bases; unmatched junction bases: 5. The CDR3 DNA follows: TGCGCCAGCAGTCTCCGGACTAGCGGGAGGAGCTCCTACGAGCAGTACTTC. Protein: CASSLRTSGRSSYEQYF.

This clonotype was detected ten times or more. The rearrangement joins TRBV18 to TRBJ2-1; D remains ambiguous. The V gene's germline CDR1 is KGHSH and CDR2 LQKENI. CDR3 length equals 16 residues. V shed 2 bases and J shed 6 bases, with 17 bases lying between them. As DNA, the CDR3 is TGTGCCAGCTCACCAGGAGTCGCCAGAAGGACCAATGAGCAGTTCTTC. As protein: CASSPGVARRTNEQFF.

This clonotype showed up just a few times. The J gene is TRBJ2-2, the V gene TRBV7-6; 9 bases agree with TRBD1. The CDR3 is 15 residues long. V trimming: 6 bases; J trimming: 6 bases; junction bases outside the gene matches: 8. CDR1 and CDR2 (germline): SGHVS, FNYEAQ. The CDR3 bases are TGTGCCAGCAGTTCTACCGGGACAGGGTCCGGGGAGCTGTTTTTT. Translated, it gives CASSSTGTGSGELFF.

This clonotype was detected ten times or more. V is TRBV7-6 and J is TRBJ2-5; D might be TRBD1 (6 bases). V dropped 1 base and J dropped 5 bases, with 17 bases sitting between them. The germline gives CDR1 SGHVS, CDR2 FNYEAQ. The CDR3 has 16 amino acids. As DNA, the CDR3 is TGTGCCAGCAGCTTAGATCTACAGGGCTATTCGGAGACCCAGTACTTC. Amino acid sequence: CASSLDLQGYSETQYF.

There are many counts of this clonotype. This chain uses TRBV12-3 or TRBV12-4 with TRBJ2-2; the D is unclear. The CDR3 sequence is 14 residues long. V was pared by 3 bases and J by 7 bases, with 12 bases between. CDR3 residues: CASSFAKAGGELFF. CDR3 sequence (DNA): TGTGCCAGCAGTTTCGCGAAAGCAGGCGGGGAGCTGTTTTTT.

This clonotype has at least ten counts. The chain's CDR3 is CASRDSETQYF. The CDR3 DNA reads as TGCGCCAGCAGGGACTCGGAGACCCAGTACTTC. The chain couples TRBV5-1 to TRBJ2-5, with D maybe TRBD2 (5 bases). Trimming removed 5 bases from V and 5 bases from J, with 7 bases in between. The CDR3 covers 11 residues. The germline V gene has CDR1 SGHRS and CDR2 YFSETQ.

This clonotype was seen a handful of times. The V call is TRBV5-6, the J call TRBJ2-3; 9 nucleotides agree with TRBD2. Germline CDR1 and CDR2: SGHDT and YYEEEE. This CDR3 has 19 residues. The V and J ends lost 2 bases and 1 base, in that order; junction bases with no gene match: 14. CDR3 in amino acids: CASSFDFSAGGHRTDTQYF. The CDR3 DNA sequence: TGTGCCAGCAGCTTTGATTTTTCAGCGGGGGGTCACCGCACAGATACGCAGTATTTT.

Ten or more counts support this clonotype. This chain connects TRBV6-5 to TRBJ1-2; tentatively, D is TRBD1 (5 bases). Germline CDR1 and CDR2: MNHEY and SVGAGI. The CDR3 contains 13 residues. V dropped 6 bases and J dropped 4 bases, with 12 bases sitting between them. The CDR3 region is CASSLDRFYGYTF. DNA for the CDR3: TGTGCCAGCAGCCTCGACAGATTCTATGGCTACACCTTC.

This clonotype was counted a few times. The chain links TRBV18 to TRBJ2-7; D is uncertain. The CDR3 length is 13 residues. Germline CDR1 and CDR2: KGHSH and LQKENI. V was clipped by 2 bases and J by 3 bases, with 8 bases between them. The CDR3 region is CASSPGDDYEQYV. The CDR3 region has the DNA TGTGCCAGCTCACCAGGGGATGACTACGAGCAGTACGTC.

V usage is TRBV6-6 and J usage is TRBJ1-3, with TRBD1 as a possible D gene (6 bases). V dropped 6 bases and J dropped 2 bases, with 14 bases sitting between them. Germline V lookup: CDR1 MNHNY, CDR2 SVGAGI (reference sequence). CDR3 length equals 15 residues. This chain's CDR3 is CASSWEQGPGNTIYF. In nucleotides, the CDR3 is TGTGCCAGCAGCTGGGAACAGGGACCTGGAAACACCATATATTTT.